The 13 T cell receptor beta chains in this list originate from one sample, sequenced in a study of naive and memory T cell subsets. An equimolar mix of two oligonucleotides served as the beta constant-region primer for TRBC1 and TRBC2. One entry per CDR3 protein results from TCRdb running MiXCR on the UMI-ligation and nested PCR reads. The sample yields 140,000 to 150,000 distinct CDR3 sequences, about 17% seen once. The sequenced sample was naive CD4+ T cells from blood. These receptors were collected from a human donor in good health.

This clonotype was detected a few times. The chain combines TRBV12-3 or TRBV12-4 with TRBJ1-1; TRBD1 matches 7 bases. The CDR3 is 13 residues long. V was pared by 6 bases and J by 11 bases, with 12 bases of the junction left unmatched. The chain's CDR3 is CASRETQGSSAFF. The CDR3 DNA follows: TGTGCCAGCAGGGAAACACAGGGGTCGAGCGCTTTCTTT.

The chain couples TRBV12-3 or TRBV12-4 to TRBJ1-1; 12 positions match TRBD1. This CDR3 is 15 amino acids long. J lost 5 bases, V lost 6 bases, and 7 bases had no gene match. CDR3 bases: TGTGCCAGCAGGGGACGGGACAGGGGGCGTACTGAAGCTTTCTTT. Amino acid sequence: CASRGRDRGRTEAFF.

The chain joins TRBV2 to TRBJ1-4; weak D call: TRBD1 (5 bases). The CDR3 runs 14 residues. The V and J ends lost 3 bases and 11 bases respectively, with 16 bases between them. Germline loops: CDR1 SNHLY, CDR2 FYNNEI. CDR3 sequence (DNA): TGTGCCAGCAGTGACTCACGGAGGGGTGAGAAACTGTTTTTT. Translated: CASSDSRRGEKLFF.

This chain uses TRBV20-1 with TRBJ2-7, with 7 bases matching TRBD1. Germline-derived CDR1 and CDR2 are DFQATT and SNEGSKA (reference sequence). The CDR3 sequence is 17 residues long. Trimming took 0 bases from V and 2 from J; bases not matched to a gene: 13. CDR3 sequence (DNA): TGCAGTGCTAGAGATTTCAGCTGGGACAGAGATACCTACGAGCAGTACTTC. Amino acids: CSARDFSWDRDTYEQYF.

This clonotype was observed a few times. CDR3 sequence (DNA): TGTGCCAGCAGTTCCCGATATACAGGGACCGGGGAGCTGTTTTTT. It codes for CASSSRYTGTGELFF. The J gene is TRBJ2-2, the V gene TRBV6-5, with D possibly matching TRBD1 (6 bases). Trimming removed 4 bases at V and 5 bases at J, with 14 bases between. Per the germline V gene, CDR1 is MNHEY and CDR2 is SVGAGI. The CDR3 is 15 amino acids.

The chain uses TRBV6-5 and TRBJ2-3; TRBD1 might be the D (6 bases). CDR3 size: 16 residues. In germline, CDR1 is MNHEY, CDR2 SVGAGI. Trimming removed 4 bases from V and 0 bases from J, with 14 bases in between. CDR3 loop: CASSSTMDRSTDTQYF. The CDR3 region has the DNA TGTGCCAGCAGTTCCACAATGGACAGAAGCACAGATACGCAGTATTTT.

The sample holds a few counts of this clonotype. The CDR3: CASSSFNTGELFF. In nucleotides, the CDR3 is TGTGCCAGCAGCTCATTTAACACCGGGGAGCTGTTTTTT. J is TRBJ2-2 and V is TRBV7-2; no firm D call. This CDR3 contains 13 residues. Germline V gene data show CDR1 as SGHTA and CDR2 as FQGNSA. Trimming took 4 bases from V and 2 from J, leaving 5 bases between them.

This chain joins TRBV4-1 and TRBJ2-1; no definite D call. The germline gives CDR1 MGHRA, CDR2 YSYEKL. The V and J ends lost 4 bases and 6 bases respectively, with 10 bases between them. The CDR3 covers 13 residues. The DNA of the CDR3 is TGCGCCAGCAGCCCTAGTAGGACCAATGAGCAGTTCTTC. Protein product: CASSPSRTNEQFF.

V usage is TRBV28 and J usage is TRBJ2-1; 8 nucleotides agree with TRBD1. CDR3 length: 14 residues. The V and J ends lost 2 bases and 6 bases, in that order; junction bases with no gene match: 3. Per the germline V gene, CDR1 is MDHEN and CDR2 is SYDVKM. The CDR3 region has the DNA TGTGCCAGCAGTTTACCCGGACAGGGCAATGAGCAGTTCTTC. Residues: CASSLPGQGNEQFF.

The gene calls are TRBV2 and TRBJ2-1; a weak D match, TRBD1 (6 bases). The V gene lost 1 base and the J gene lost 1 base, with 8 bases spanning the gap. This CDR3 is built from 15 residues. CDR1 is SNHLY, CDR2 FYNNEI, per germline. Here the CDR3 reads CASSEGTESYNEQFF. The CDR3 DNA follows: TGTGCCAGCAGTGAAGGGACAGAATCCTACAATGAGCAGTTCTTC.

This clonotype was found a few times. This sequence joins TRBV2 and TRBJ2-3, with a possible D match to TRBD1 (5 bases). This CDR3 region has 18 residues. The V and J ends lost 2 bases and 0 bases respectively, with 18 bases between them. CDR1 is SNHLY and CDR2 is FYNNEI in the germline V gene. DNA for the CDR3: TGTGCCAGCAGTGAATGGGGCCTCTGGAGCGATAGCACAGATACGCAGTATTTT. Translating gives CASSEWGLWSDSTDTQYF.

V and J are TRBV11-1 and TRBJ1-4; D is uncertain. The germline V gene has CDR1 SGHAT and CDR2 FQDESV (reference sequence). This CDR3 is built from 11 residues. The ends were cut back, 5 bases at V and 5 bases at J, with 3 bases in the middle. The CDR3 spells CASSVNEKLFF. The CDR3 DNA follows: TGTGCCAGCAGCGTAAATGAAAAACTGTTTTTT.

The chain combines TRBV20-1 with TRBJ2-5; TRBD2 agrees at 7 bases. Germline CDR1 and CDR2: DFQATT and SNEGSKA (reference sequence). This CDR3 region has 13 residues. V shed 3 bases, J shed 7 bases, and the junction held 8 bases outside the gene matches. CDR3 coding DNA: TGCAGTGCTAGCTCCGGGAGGTCGGGGACCCAGTACTTC. This translates into CSASSGRSGTQYF.